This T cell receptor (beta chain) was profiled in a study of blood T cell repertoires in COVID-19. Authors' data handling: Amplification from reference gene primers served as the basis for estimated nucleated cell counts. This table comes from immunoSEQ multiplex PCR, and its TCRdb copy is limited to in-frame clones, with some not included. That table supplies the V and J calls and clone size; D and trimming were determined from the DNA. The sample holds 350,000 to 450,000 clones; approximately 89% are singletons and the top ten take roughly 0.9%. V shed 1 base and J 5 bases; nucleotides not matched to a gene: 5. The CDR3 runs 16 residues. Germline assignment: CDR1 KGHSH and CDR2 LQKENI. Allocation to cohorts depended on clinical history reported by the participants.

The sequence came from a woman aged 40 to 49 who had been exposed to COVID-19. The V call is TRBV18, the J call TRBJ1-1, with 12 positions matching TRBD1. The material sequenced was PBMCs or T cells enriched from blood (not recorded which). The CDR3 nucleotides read TGTGCCAGCTCACCACGGGGACAGGGGGCATGGACTGAAGCTTTCTTT. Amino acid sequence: CASSPRGQGAWTEAFF.